This TCR beta chain comes out of a study of control samples from healthy donors and cancer patients. V shed 7 bases and J shed 5 bases, with 12 bases lying between them. CDR1 and CDR2 from the germline V gene are SEHNR and FQNEAQ (reference sequence). This CDR3 comprises 14 residues. Some clones are missing from TCRdb's copy, which holds only in-frame ones; the method was immunoSEQ multiplex PCR. The sample has 150,000 to 200,000 clones, over 85% seen once. This sequence joins TRBV7-9 and TRBJ1-6; D is ambiguous. The receptor's source is a young man in good health. Specimen: blood. CDR3 DNA: TGTGCCAGCACCAAGGGATTTGATAATTCACCCCTCCACTTT. It yields the protein CASTKGFDNSPLHF.